The 27 T cell receptor beta chains given below trace back to one sample, sequenced in a study of shared clonotypes between healthy human individuals. Naive-designated CD8 cells lacked CD45RO, were positively enriched for CCR7, and omitted terminally differentiated effector memory CD45RA+ cells. Measured with immunoSEQ multiplex PCR; TCRdb has only the in-frame clones, and not every one. The sample shows about 2.1 million clones, about 94% of them seen only once. Sequenced material: naive CD8+ T cells from PBMCs. All receptors come from a man in his late teens or twenties in good health. Some clones in this sample may be carry-over from other donors' samples.

J is TRBJ2-1 and V is TRBV19; a possible D gene is TRBD1 (5 bases). Germline CDR1 LNHDA, CDR2 SQIVND (reference sequence). The CDR3 is 13 residues long. The V and J ends lost 6 bases and 8 bases respectively, with 14 bases between them. CDR3 coding DNA: TGTGCCAGTAGGCCACTAAGGGGTTATGAGCAGTTCTTC. This encodes CASRPLRGYEQFF.

This chain connects TRBV19 to TRBJ2-7, with D hard to call. Germline assignment: CDR1 LNHDA and CDR2 SQIVND (reference sequence). CDR3 length: 13 residues. V lost 5 bases, J lost 1 base, and 9 bases lay in between. CDR3 nucleotides: TGTGCCAGTAGTCCCGAGAGGTCCTACGAGCAGTACTTC. Translated: CASSPERSYEQYF.

This clone has a single count. The V gene is TRBV6-6, the J gene TRBJ2-7, with D hard to call. CDR1 is MNHNY and CDR2 is SVGAGI in the germline V gene (reference sequence). The CDR3 runs 15 residues. V shed 0 bases and J shed 2 bases, with 11 bases lying between them. The CDR3 nucleotides are TGTGCCAGCAGTTACTCGGTCGGGTTCACCTACGAGCAGTACTTC. Its translation is CASSYSVGFTYEQYF.

For the CDR3, the DNA is TGTGCCAGCAGCTTATGGGGGCGTGAGGAAAAACTGTTTTTT. Translation gives CASSLWGREEKLFF. The V gene is TRBV11-2, the J gene TRBJ1-4; TRBD1 might be the D (6 bases). V dropped 2 bases and J dropped 8 bases, with 12 bases sitting between them. Germline V gives CDR1 SGHAT, CDR2 FQNNGV. The CDR3 extends over 14 amino acids.

This chain connects TRBV28 to TRBJ2-2; D possibly matches TRBD1 or TRBD2 (5 bases each). The germline V gene encodes CDR1 MDHEN and CDR2 SYDVKM. The CDR3 consists of 14 residues. V lost 7 bases and J 3 bases, leaving 12 bases between the germline ends. The CDR3 DNA follows: TGTGCCAGCACCCTAGCAGGGCACACCGGGGAGCTGTTTTTT. Its translation: CASTLAGHTGELFF.

In regard to this clone: Other nucleotide sequences in the sample specify the same CDR3. V gene TRBV11-3 combines with J gene TRBJ2-2; TRBD1 matches at 9 bases. The CDR3 is made up of 16 amino acids. Germline trimming cut 5 bases from V and 0 bases from J; bases unmatched to any gene: 4. Germline V gene sequence: CDR1 SGHNT, CDR2 YENEEA. This CDR3 is CASSPRTGANTGELFF. The CDR3 DNA sequence: TGTGCCAGCAGCCCAAGGACAGGGGCGAACACCGGGGAGCTGTTTTTT.

The chain couples TRBV11-2 to TRBJ2-7; D possibly corresponds to TRBD2 (5 bases). CDR1 and CDR2 from the germline V gene are SGHAT and FQNNGV. With 5 bases removed from V and 5 bases from J, the gap between germline ends came to 13 bases. There are 13 residues in the CDR3. The CDR3 loop reads CASSTSGSNEQYF. The CDR3 region has the DNA TGTGCCAGCAGCACCTCGGGAAGCAACGAGCAGTACTTC. The full variable domain, rest sourced from reference TRBV11-2 and TRBJ2-7, is EAGVAQSPRYKIIEKRQSVAFWCNPISGHATLYWYQQILGQGPKLLIQFQNNGVVDDSQLPKDRFSAERLKGVDSTLKIQPAKLEDSAVYLCASSTSGSNEQYFGPGTRLTVT.

The chain carries TRBV7-3 and TRBJ2-5; D is perhaps TRBD2 (5 bases). Between the trimmed V and J ends, which lost 1 base and 1 base, there was a span of 13 bases. Germline lookup yields CDR1 SGHTA and CDR2 FQGTGA. The CDR3 is 16 residues long. The CDR3 spells CASSLIGGLPQETQYF. The CDR3 DNA reads TGTGCCAGCAGCTTAATTGGCGGGCTCCCCCAAGAGACCCAGTACTTC.

V is TRBV7-3 and J is TRBJ2-7, with 9 bases matching TRBD1. The CDR3 sequence is 15 residues long. Germline V gene lookup returns CDR1 SGHTA and CDR2 FQGTGA. The V and J ends lost 5 bases and 2 bases, in that order; junction bases with no gene match: 7. The CDR3 loop reads CASSISGTGTYEQYF. The CDR3 bases are TGTGCCAGCAGCATATCCGGGACAGGGACCTACGAGCAGTACTTC.

This clone was counted between two and nine times. The rearrangement joins TRBV13 to TRBJ1-1; TRBD1 matches 7 bases. Germline values: CDR1 PRHDT, CDR2 FYEKMQ (reference sequence). The length of the CDR3 is 13 residues. Losses at the gene ends were 5 bases for V and 5 bases for J; bases not matched to a gene: 5. The CDR3 region is CASSPTGKTEAFF. DNA of the CDR3: TGTGCCAGCAGCCCGACAGGGAAGACTGAAGCTTTCTTT.

The chain uses TRBV9 and TRBJ2-1; 13 bases fit TRBD2. This CDR3 has 17 amino acids. V lost 3 bases, J lost 4 bases, and 7 bases stayed unmatched. Germline CDR1 SGDLS, CDR2 YYNGEE. The CDR3 bases are TGTGCCAGCAGCGCGGACAGGACTAGCGGGAGATACAATGAGCAGTTCTTC. It codes for CASSADRTSGRYNEQFF.

V and J are TRBV7-2 and TRBJ2-7; 12 bases are a match to TRBD1. Germline CDR1 and CDR2: SGHTA and FQGNSA. This CDR3 has 14 amino acids. Trimming at V came to 3 bases and at J to 6 bases, leaving 3 bases not matched to a gene. CDR3 in DNA: TGTGCCAGCAGCTTCCGGGACAGGGGGCGCGAGCAGTACTTC. Protein: CASSFRDRGREQYF.

This clone was observed a few times. The genes are TRBV1 and TRBJ1-1; the table's D call, TRBD1, was not checked against the DNA. TRBV1 is recorded as a pseudogene. The CDR3 contains 18 residues. The CDR3 region is CTSSPGQGASNSSTEAFF. The CDR3 DNA reads as TGCACCAGCAGCCCGGGACAGGGGGCATCAAACAGTAGCACTGAAGCTTTCTTT.

The rearrangement links TRBV4-1 to TRBJ2-7; 8 bases map to TRBD1. The CDR3 spans 14 residues. Germline CDR1 is MGHRA and CDR2 is YSYEKL. The V gene end was trimmed by 2 bases and the J gene end by 3 bases; junction bases not matched to a gene: 3. The CDR3 sequence is CASSQPDRGYEQYF. DNA of the CDR3: TGCGCCAGCAGCCAACCCGACAGGGGCTACGAGCAGTACTTC.

This clone has more than one count but fewer than ten. The genes are TRBV25-1 and TRBJ1-1; 7 bases are a match to TRBD1. This CDR3 comprises 14 residues. Germline V gives CDR1 MGHDK, CDR2 SYGVNS. V gave up 4 bases and J gave up 6 bases; unmatched junction bases: 8. CDR3 coding DNA: TGTGCCAGCAGTGTGGGGACAGTCAACTCTGAAGCTTTCTTT. This encodes CASSVGTVNSEAFF. Supplemented by reference TRBV25-1 and TRBJ1-1, the full variable domain reads EADIYQTPRYLVIGTGKKITLECSQTMGHDKMYWYQQDPGMELHLIHYSYGVNSTEKGDLSSESTVSRIRTEHFPLTLESARPSHTSQYLCASSVGTVNSEAFFGQGTRLTVV.

This clone appeared once. CDR3 nucleotides: TGTGCCAGCAGCCAAGAGCGTCGGACTAACAATGAGCAGTTCTTC. Protein sequence: CASSQERRTNNEQFF. This chain connects TRBV14 to TRBJ2-1, with D tentatively TRBD2 (6 bases). This CDR3 is built from 15 residues. V was pared by 0 bases and J by 5 bases, with 11 bases between. Germline CDR1 SGHDN, CDR2 FVKESK.

This chain links TRBV7-8 with TRBJ2-1, with unresolved D. Trimming shortened V by 1 base and J by 8 bases, and 15 bases separated the two germline ends. This CDR3 contains 15 residues. Germline CDR1 is SGHVS and CDR2 is FQNEAQ. The CDR3 reads CASSLGHYSGDEQFF. Written as DNA, the CDR3 is TGTGCCAGCAGCTTAGGACACTACTCTGGGGATGAGCAGTTCTTC. Complete variable domain (other parts from reference TRBV7-8 and TRBJ2-1): GAGVSQSPRYKVAKRGQDVALRCDPISGHVSLFWYQQALGQGPEFLTYFQNEAQLDKSGLPSDRFFAERPEGSVSTLKIQRTQQEDSAVYLCASSLGHYSGDEQFFGPGTRLTVL.

Notes on this clone: This may come from a read error, since a much larger clone is one base off. The J gene is TRBJ2-2, the V gene TRBV11-2, with D possibly being TRBD1 (6 bases). Germline lookup yields CDR1 SGHAT and CDR2 FQNNGV. The length of the CDR3 is 14 residues. With 1 base removed from V and 3 bases from J, the gap between germline ends came to 6 bases. The DNA of the CDR3 is TGTGCCAGCAGCTTAGGGGGGCACACCGGGGAGCTGTTTTTT. It codes for CASSLGGHTGELFF.

The chain carries TRBV4-2 and TRBJ2-7; no clear D. CDR1 LGHNA and CDR2 YNFKEQ come from the germline V gene. The CDR3 covers 15 residues. V lost 0 bases and J 2 bases, leaving 11 bases between the germline ends. The CDR3 protein is CASSQEVTFAYEQYF. The CDR3 DNA follows: TGTGCCAGCAGCCAAGAAGTCACCTTCGCCTACGAGCAGTACTTC.

The genes are TRBV5-5 and TRBJ1-2, with 11 bases that match TRBD1. The V and J ends lost 4 bases and 8 bases, in that order; junction bases with no gene match: 10. Germline lookup yields CDR1 SGHKS and CDR2 YYEKEE (reference sequence). The CDR3 sequence is 15 residues long. CDR3 DNA: TGTGCCAGCAGCCAGAGGACAGGGGGCACGAAGGGCTACACCTTC. Translating gives CASSQRTGGTKGYTF.

The rearrangement joins TRBV6-5 to TRBJ2-2; D gene unclear. This CDR3 is 13 amino acids long. The V gene's germline CDR1 is MNHEY and CDR2 SVGAGI. V was trimmed by 2 bases and J by 4 bases, leaving 5 bases between them. CDR3 sequence: CASSYEGTGELFF. The CDR3 coding sequence is TGTGCCAGCAGTTACGAAGGCACCGGGGAGCTGTTTTTT.

Here the CDR3 reads CATSERFDRGRPYTF. In nucleotides, the CDR3 is TGTGCCACCAGCGAACGATTCGACAGGGGGCGACCCTACACCTTC. V usage is TRBV15 and J usage is TRBJ1-2, with TRBD1 identical over 10 bases. CDR3 length equals 15 residues. Germline CDR1 reads LNHNV; CDR2 reads YYDKDF (reference sequence). Trimming at V came to 5 bases and at J to 10 bases, leaving 13 bases not matched to a gene.

The chain joins TRBV9 to TRBJ2-1; D not resolved. CDR3 size: 14 residues. Germline CDR1 reads SGDLS; CDR2 reads YYNGEE. V lost 0 bases to trimming and J lost 4 bases, with 8 bases between them. CDR3 loop: CASSVDLGYNEQFF. In nucleotides, the CDR3 is TGTGCCAGCAGCGTAGACTTAGGGTACAATGAGCAGTTCTTC.

The genes are TRBV4-1 and TRBJ1-1; TRBD1 aligns across 7 bases. This CDR3 contains 18 residues. Germline CDR1 reads MGHRA; CDR2 reads YSYEKL. Germline trimming cut 3 bases from V and 1 base from J; bases unmatched to any gene: 14. The CDR3 spells CASSQSRKDRRENTEAFF. CDR3 nucleotide sequence: TGCGCCAGCAGCCAGTCAAGGAAGGACAGGAGGGAGAACACTGAAGCTTTCTTT.

This rearrangement joins TRBV15 to TRBJ1-1; D perhaps matches TRBD1 (5 bases). The CDR3 contains 15 residues. V gave up 8 bases and J gave up 0 bases, with 16 bases separating them. The germline gives CDR1 LNHNV, CDR2 YYDKDF (reference sequence). The DNA for the CDR3 is TGTGCCACCGGGGCATGGACGAGGGTGAACACTGAAGCTTTCTTT. The encoded protein is CATGAWTRVNTEAFF. Variable domain in full (rest from reference TRBV15 and TRBJ1-1): DAMVIQNPRYQVTQFGKPVTLSCSQTLNHNVMYWYQQKSSQAPKLLFHYYDKDFNNEADTPDNFQSRRPNTSFCFLDIRSPGLGDTAMYLCATGAWTRVNTEAFFGQGTRLTVV.

This clone was observed once. Other DNA sequences from this sample encode an identical CDR3 as well. The chain combines TRBV4-2 with TRBJ2-5; D is uncertain. The CDR3 has 15 residues. Trimming removed 0 bases at V and 1 base at J, with 9 bases between. CDR1 LGHNA and CDR2 YNFKEQ come from the germline V gene. In DNA form, the CDR3 reads TGTGCCAGCAGCCAAGACCCGGGCTTCCAAGAGACCCAGTACTTC. Translated, it gives CASSQDPGFQETQYF.

The chain couples TRBV28 to TRBJ2-5; D ambiguous. Germline V gives CDR1 MDHEN, CDR2 SYDVKM. The CDR3 loop spans 15 amino acids. Trimming stripped 6 bases from V and 6 bases from J, with 20 bases between. The CDR3 is CASSKNPPQTKTQYF. DNA for the CDR3: TGTGCCAGCAGCAAGAATCCCCCTCAAACAAAGACCCAGTACTTC. The full variable domain, rest sourced from reference TRBV28 and TRBJ2-5, is DVKVTQSSRYLVKRTGEKVFLECVQDMDHENMFWYRQDPGLGLRLIYFSYDVKMKEKGDIPEGYSVSREKKERFSLILESASTNQTSMYLCASSKNPPQTKTQYFGPGTRLLVL.